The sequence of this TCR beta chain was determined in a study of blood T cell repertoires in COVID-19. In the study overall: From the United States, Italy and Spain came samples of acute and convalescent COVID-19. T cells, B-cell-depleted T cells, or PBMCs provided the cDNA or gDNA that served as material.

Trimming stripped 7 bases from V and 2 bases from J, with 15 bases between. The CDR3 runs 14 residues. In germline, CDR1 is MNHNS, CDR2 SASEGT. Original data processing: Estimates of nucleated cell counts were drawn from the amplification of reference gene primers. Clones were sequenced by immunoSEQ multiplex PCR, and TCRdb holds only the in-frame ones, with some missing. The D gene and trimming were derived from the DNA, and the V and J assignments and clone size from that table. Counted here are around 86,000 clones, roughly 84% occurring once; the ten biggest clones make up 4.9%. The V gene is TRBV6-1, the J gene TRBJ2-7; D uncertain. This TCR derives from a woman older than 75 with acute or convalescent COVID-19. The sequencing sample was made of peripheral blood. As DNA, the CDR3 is TGTGCCAGCACCGACACGAATCAACCCTACGAGCAGTACTTC. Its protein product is CASTDTNQPYEQYF.